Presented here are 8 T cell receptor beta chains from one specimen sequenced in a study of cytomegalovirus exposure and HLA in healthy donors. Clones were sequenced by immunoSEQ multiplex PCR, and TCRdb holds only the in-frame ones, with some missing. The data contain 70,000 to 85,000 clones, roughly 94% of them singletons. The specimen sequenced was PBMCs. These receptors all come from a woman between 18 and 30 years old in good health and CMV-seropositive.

The CDR3 is CASSPRASGSSYNEQFF. For the CDR3, the DNA is TGTGCCAGCAGCCCCCGGGCTAGCGGGAGCTCCTACAATGAGCAGTTCTTC. The J gene is TRBJ2-1, the V gene TRBV4-2; 10 bases align to TRBD2. Trimming removed 4 bases from V and 0 bases from J; junction bases left unmatched: 6. The CDR3 runs 17 residues. The germline V gene has CDR1 LGHNA and CDR2 YNFKEQ.

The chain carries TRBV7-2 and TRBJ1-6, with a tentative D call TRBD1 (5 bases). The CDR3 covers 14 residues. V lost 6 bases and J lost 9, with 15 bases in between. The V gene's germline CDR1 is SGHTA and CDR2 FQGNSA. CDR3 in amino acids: CASRPTWGGSPLHF. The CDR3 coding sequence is TGTGCCAGCAGACCGACGTGGGGGGGTTCACCCCTCCACTTT.

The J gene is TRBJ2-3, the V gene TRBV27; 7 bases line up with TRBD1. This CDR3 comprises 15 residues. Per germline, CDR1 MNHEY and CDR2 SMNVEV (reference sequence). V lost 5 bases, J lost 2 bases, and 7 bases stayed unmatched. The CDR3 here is CASSTRQGPTDTQYF. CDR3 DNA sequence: TGTGCCAGCAGTACCCGACAGGGCCCCACAGATACGCAGTATTTT.

As DNA, the CDR3 is TGTGCCAGCAGCCGCGACAGGGTGAATGAAAAACTGTTTTTT. Its protein is CASSRDRVNEKLFF. The rearrangement links TRBV7-6 to TRBJ1-4; 7 bases agree with TRBD1. The V gene's germline CDR1 is SGHVS and CDR2 FNYEAQ. With V trimmed by 5 bases and J by 5 bases, 5 bases remained unmatched. This CDR3 is built from 14 residues. The entire variable domain, with the rest obtained from reference TRBV7-6 and TRBJ1-4, is as follows: GAGVSQSPRYKVTKRGQDVALRCDPISGHVSLYWYRQALGQGPEFLTYFNYEAQQDKSGLPNDRFSAERPEGSISTLTIQRTEQRDSAMYRCASSRDRVNEKLFFGSGTQLSVL.

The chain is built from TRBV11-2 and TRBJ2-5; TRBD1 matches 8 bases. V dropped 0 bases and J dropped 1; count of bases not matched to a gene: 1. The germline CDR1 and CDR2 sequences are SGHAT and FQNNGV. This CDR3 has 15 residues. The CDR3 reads CASSLEGTGQETQYF. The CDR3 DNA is TGTGCCAGCAGCTTAGAAGGGACAGGCCAAGAGACCCAGTACTTC.

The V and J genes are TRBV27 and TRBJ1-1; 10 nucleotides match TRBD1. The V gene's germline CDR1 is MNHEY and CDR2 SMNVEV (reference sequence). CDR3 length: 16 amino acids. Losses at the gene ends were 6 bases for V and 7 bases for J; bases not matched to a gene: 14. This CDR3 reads CASSLTGTGEGNEAFF. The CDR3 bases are TGTGCCAGCAGCCTCACCGGGACAGGGGAGGGGAATGAAGCTTTCTTT.

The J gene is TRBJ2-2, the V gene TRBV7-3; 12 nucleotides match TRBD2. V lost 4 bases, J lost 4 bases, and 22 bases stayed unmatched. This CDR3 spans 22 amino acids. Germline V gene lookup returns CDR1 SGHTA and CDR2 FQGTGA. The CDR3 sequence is CASSSHQPSSGRATLGTGELFF. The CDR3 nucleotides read TGTGCCAGCAGCTCCCACCAGCCCTCTAGCGGGAGGGCCACTTTAGGCACCGGGGAGCTGTTTTTT.

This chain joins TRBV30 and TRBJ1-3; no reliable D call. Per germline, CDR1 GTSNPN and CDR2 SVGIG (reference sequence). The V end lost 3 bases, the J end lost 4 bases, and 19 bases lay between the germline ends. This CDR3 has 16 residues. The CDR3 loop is CAWRRDFSVAGNTIYF. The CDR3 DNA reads TGTGCCTGGAGGAGGGATTTTTCAGTGGCGGGAAACACCATATATTTT.